One sample yielded the 26 T cell receptor beta chains listed below, sequenced in a study of Graves' ophthalmopathy and Graves' hyperthyroidism (dated by TCRdb to between 2018 and 2020). Instrument on record: Illumina HiSeq 2000. TCR beta CDR3 regions were amplified from RNA transcripts for repertoire sequencing. The first round of RT-PCR was done with HTBI primers and the Qiagen OneStep RT-PCR kit, and was followed by a second round of multiplex PCR, then size selection and purification. The public reads were reprocessed in TCRdb via fastp at Q25 and MiXCR, keeping in-frame beta chains. CDR3 protein sequences are deduplicated, and each keeps its most common genes and DNA. This sample gives over a million distinct CDR3 sequences in total; roughly 35% of them show up just once. The top ten clonotypes cover roughly 11% of the sample. Sequencing was carried out using peripheral blood or thyroid tissue (not recorded which). These receptors were obtained from an adult man with Graves' hyperthyroidism.

This clonotype was seen repeatedly, ten times or more. The chain links TRBV10-3 to TRBJ2-7; 15 positions agree with TRBD2. The V segment lost 0 bases and the J segment 0 bases; nucleotides outside the gene matches: 6. In germline, CDR1 is ENHRY, CDR2 SYGVKD. The CDR3 consists of 19 residues. In DNA form, the CDR3 reads TGTGCCATCAGTGAGTCCCTTCGGACTAGCGGGAGGGCCTCCTACGAGCAGTACTTC. This encodes CAISESLRTSGRASYEQYF.

This clonotype showed up just a few times. CDR3 protein: CATSRVGAHGYTF. The CDR3 bases are TGTGCCACCAGCAGAGTTGGGGCCCATGGCTACACCTTC. The V call is TRBV15, the J call TRBJ1-2; tentative D call: TRBD1 (5 bases). CDR1 and CDR2 (germline): LNHNV, YYDKDF (reference sequence). V lost 1 base and J 6 bases, leaving 9 bases between the germline ends. The CDR3 has 13 residues.

On this clonotype: A read error may produce the germline difference seen at one junction end. The J gene is TRBJ1-6, the V gene TRBV10-2, with D perhaps TRBD1 (5 bases). Germline CDR1 WSHSY, CDR2 SAAADI. This CDR3 region has 16 residues. The CDR3 reads CASSGLGAGANSPLRF. In DNA form, the CDR3 reads TGCGCCAGCAGTGGGCTGGGAGCCGGGGCGAATTCACCCCTCCGCTTT.

V usage is TRBV30 and J usage is TRBJ2-5; TRBD2 agrees at 7 bases. J was trimmed by 4 bases and V by 1 base; bases with no gene match: 6. This CDR3 is built from 14 residues. The germline gives CDR1 GTSNPN, CDR2 SVGIG (reference sequence). The CDR3 DNA reads TGTGCCTGGAGTGCAAAGCGGGATAGAGAGACCCAGTACTTC. This translates into CAWSAKRDRETQYF.

About this clonotype itself: An end of the junction does not agree with germline; a read error may underlie this. The chain carries TRBV6-5 and TRBJ1-2; no clear D. From germline, CDR1 is MNHEY and CDR2 SVGAGI. The CDR3 covers 12 residues. The CDR3 nucleotides read TGTGCCAGCAGCCGTGGGAGAGATGGCGACACCTTC. It specifies CASSRGRDGDTF.

This clonotype was seen a few times. This sequence joins TRBV19 and TRBJ1-1, with no clear D. This CDR3 is built from 16 residues. The germline V gene has CDR1 LNHDA and CDR2 SQIVND (reference sequence). Deletions cut 4 bases from V and 2 bases from J, with 17 bases between. The CDR3 loop reads CASSRPGGADNTEAFF. Written as DNA, the CDR3 is TGTGCCAGTAGTAGACCGGGAGGAGCGGACAACACTGAAGCTTTCTTT.

The chain combines TRBV7-3 with TRBJ1-2; D ambiguous. Germline CDR1 and CDR2: SGHTA and FQGTGA. Trimming took off 10 bases at V and 7 bases at J, with 16 bases between the two ends. This CDR3 is built from 12 residues. CDR3 DNA sequence: TGTGCCATCCCGAACTTGGGTGGTGGCTACACCTTC. Translated: CAIPNLGGGYTF.

In regard to this clonotype: Given a much more abundant clone one base away, this may be a read error. J is TRBJ2-7 and V is TRBV14; 15 positions agree with TRBD2. The CDR3 length is 18 residues. Germline CDR1 reads SGHDN; CDR2 reads FVKESK. The CDR3 region is CATSQVSVGLAGGYEQYF. The CDR3 coding sequence is TGTGCCACCAGCCAAGTTAGTGTGGGACTAGCGGGAGGCTACGAGCAGTACTTC. Complete variable domain (other parts from reference TRBV14 and TRBJ2-7): EAGVTQFPSHSVIEKGQTVTLRCDPISGHDNLYWYRRVMGKEIKFLLHFVKESKQDESGMPNNRFLAERTGGTYSTLKVQPAELEDSGVYFCATSQVSVGLAGGYEQYFGPGTRLTVT.

As for this clonotype: Given a much more abundant clone one base away, this may be a read error. The rearrangement links TRBV6-6 to TRBJ2-5, with 9 bases identical to TRBD2. Germline CDR1 is MNHNY and CDR2 is SVGAGI (reference sequence). The CDR3 covers 17 residues. CDR3 sequence: CVSSYTLAGLASETQYF. CDR3 sequence (DNA): TGTGTCAGCAGTTACACCCTAGCGGGATTAGCATCGGAGACCCAGTACTTC.

A few counts support this clonotype. This chain connects TRBV4-1 to TRBJ1-3; D gene ambiguous. The germline CDR1 and CDR2 sequences are MGHRA and YSYEKL. V was shortened by 4 bases and J by 4 bases, with 8 bases between the two germline ends. CDR3 size: 13 residues. DNA for the CDR3: TGCGCCAGCAGCCGGGCCGACGGAAACACCATATATTTT. This encodes CASSRADGNTIYF.

At least ten counts were recorded for this clonotype. The chain combines TRBV12-3 or TRBV12-4 with TRBJ1-6, with D possibly TRBD1 on 5 matching bases. The CDR3 has 14 amino acids. Trimming cost V 6 bases and J 7 bases, with 13 bases left between them. CDR3 nucleotides: TGTGCCAGCAGGGGGGAGTCTCCCAATTCACCCCTCCACTTT. Amino acid sequence: CASRGESPNSPLHF.

The J gene is TRBJ1-2, the V gene TRBV7-9; TRBD1 is a possible D gene (6 bases). The CDR3 consists of 16 residues. The V gene lost 1 base and the J gene lost 2 bases, with 14 bases spanning the gap. Germline V gene sequence: CDR1 SEHNR, CDR2 FQNEAQ (reference sequence). The CDR3 is CASSLDVRGRNYGYTF. The CDR3 nucleotides are TGTGCCAGCAGCTTAGATGTCAGGGGACGGAACTATGGCTACACCTTC.

This clonotype was seen a few times. The chain uses TRBV2 and TRBJ1-1, with 12 bases aligning to TRBD1. From germline, CDR1 is SNHLY and CDR2 FYNNEI. Losses at the gene ends were 0 bases for V and 6 bases for J; bases not matched to a gene: 5. CDR3 length: 16 amino acids. The CDR3 spells CASSEALGTGGAEAFF. As DNA, the CDR3 is TGTGCCAGCAGTGAAGCGCTTGGGACAGGGGGCGCTGAAGCTTTCTTT.

This chain joins TRBV20-1 and TRBJ1-2; TRBD1 matches at 9 bases. The CDR3 has 13 amino acids. The V gene's germline CDR1 is DFQATT and CDR2 SNEGSKA (reference sequence). V trimming: 7 bases; J trimming: 4 bases; junction bases outside the gene matches: 7. CDR3 sequence reads: CSGGQGTGYGYTF. CDR3 nucleotides: TGCAGTGGCGGACAGGGGACTGGCTATGGCTACACCTTC.

There are many counts of this clonotype. This chain uses TRBV29-1 with TRBJ1-5; a weak D match, TRBD1 (5 bases). Trimming cost V 2 bases and J 3 bases, with 11 bases left between them. The CDR3 length is 14 residues. Germline assignment: CDR1 SQVTM and CDR2 ANQGSEA. The CDR3 spells CSVESGQNNQPQHF. The CDR3 DNA reads TGCAGCGTTGAATCAGGGCAGAACAATCAGCCCCAGCATTTT. The variable domain in full, completed from reference TRBV29-1 and TRBJ1-5, reads SAVISQKPSRDICQRGTSLTIQCQVDSQVTMMFWYRQQPGQSLTLIATANQGSEATYESGFVIDKFPISRPNLTFSTLTVSNMSPEDSSIYLCSVESGQNNQPQHFGDGTRLSIL.

This clonotype showed up many times. The chain recombines TRBV12-3 or TRBV12-4 with TRBJ2-2; TRBD1 agrees at 7 bases. CDR3 size: 15 residues. Losses at the gene ends were 6 bases for V and 0 bases for J; bases not matched to a gene: 4. CDR3 nucleotides: TGTGCCAGCAGAACCGGGACAGCGAACACCGGGGAGCTGTTTTTT. It codes for CASRTGTANTGELFF.

This clonotype has a single count. The V and J genes are TRBV25-1 and TRBJ2-6; D remains unclear. Looked up from germline, CDR1 is MGHDK and CDR2 is SYGVNS. V gave up 7 bases and J gave up 0 bases, with 16 bases separating them. The CDR3 is made up of 17 amino acids. Here the CDR3 reads CASTPRPGSSGANVLTF. DNA for the CDR3: TGTGCCAGCACCCCTCGACCAGGAAGCTCTGGGGCCAACGTCCTGACTTTC. The full variable domain, with the rest looked up from reference TRBV25-1 and TRBJ2-6, is EADIYQTPRYLVIGTGKKITLECSQTMGHDKMYWYQQDPGMELHLIHYSYGVNSTEKGDLSSESTVSRIRTEHFPLTLESARPSHTSQYLCASTPRPGSSGANVLTFGAGSRLTVL.

This clonotype was seen ten or more times. The chain has TRBV20-1 and TRBJ1-5, with unresolved D. This CDR3 is built from 13 residues. V was trimmed by 2 bases and J by 4 bases, leaving 9 bases between them. Germline V gene data show CDR1 as DFQATT and CDR2 as SNEGSKA (reference sequence). DNA for the CDR3: TGCAGTGCTAGAATGGTATCGAATCAGCCCCAGCATTTT. It encodes CSARMVSNQPQHF.

The rearrangement uses TRBV4-1 and TRBJ1-3; D perhaps matches TRBD1 (5 bases). The CDR3 consists of 16 residues. The germline V and J ends were trimmed by 0 bases and 3 bases, with 12 bases remaining between them. Germline V gives CDR1 MGHRA, CDR2 YSYEKL. The CDR3 nucleotides are TGCGCCAGCAGCCAAGATAGTTCAGGGTATGGAAACACCATATATTTT. Translation gives CASSQDSSGYGNTIYF.

The chain uses TRBV7-2 and TRBJ1-4; D gene unclear. CDR3 length equals 15 residues. From germline, CDR1 is SGHTA and CDR2 FQGNSA. V dropped 1 base and J dropped 4 bases, with 10 bases sitting between them. Here the CDR3 reads CASSLVRKYNEKLFF. The DNA for the CDR3 is TGTGCCAGCAGCTTAGTAAGGAAATATAATGAAAAACTGTTTTTT.

This chain uses TRBV5-6 with TRBJ2-7, with D hard to call. CDR1 is SGHDT and CDR2 is YYEEEE in the germline V gene. Trimming removed 0 bases from V and 2 bases from J, with 15 bases in between. The CDR3 extends over 16 amino acids. Written as DNA, the CDR3 is TGTGCCAGCAGCTTGGGTCCGAAGGGCCGAACCTACGAGCAGTACTTC. Translated: CASSLGPKGRTYEQYF.

Worth noting for this clonotype: A much bigger clone sits one base away, suggesting this may be a read error. This rearrangement joins TRBV7-6 to TRBJ2-2; weak D call: TRBD2 (6 bases). Germline lookup yields CDR1 SGHVS and CDR2 FNYEAQ. CDR3 length equals 12 residues. Written as DNA, the CDR3 is TGTGCCAGCAGCCCCGTCTCCGGGGGGCTGTTTTTT. This sequence encodes CASSPVSGGLFF.

This clonotype was counted ten times or more. V and J are TRBV10-2 and TRBJ1-6; 9 nucleotides align to TRBD1. Germline V CDR1 and CDR2: WSHSY, SAAADI. This CDR3 is built from 15 residues. J lost 7 bases, V lost 3 bases, and 4 bases had no gene match. For the CDR3, the DNA is TGCGCCAGCAGTGACCCGACAGGGGGAAATTCACCCCTCCACTTT. Translated: CASSDPTGGNSPLHF.

The CDR3 sequence is CSAPRYDGTATDYGYTF. In DNA form, the CDR3 reads TGCAGTGCTCCGAGATACGACGGGACAGCTACGGACTATGGCTACACCTTC. This chain uses TRBV20-1 with TRBJ1-2; TRBD1 aligns across 7 bases. Germline V gene sequence: CDR1 DFQATT, CDR2 SNEGSKA (reference sequence). The CDR3 runs to 17 residues. The V and J ends lost 5 bases and 3 bases, in that order; junction bases with no gene match: 18.

For this clonotype: A much larger clone is a single base away; this may be a read error. This chain joins TRBV7-9 and TRBJ2-7, with D tentatively TRBD1 (6 bases). The CDR3 has 14 residues. The germline V and J ends were trimmed by 1 base and 3 bases, with 10 bases remaining between them. Germline CDR1 SEHNR, CDR2 FQNEAQ (reference sequence). CDR3 loop: CASSLDVRGYEQYF. The CDR3 nucleotides are TGTGCCAGCAGCTTAGATGTCAGGGGCTACGAGCAGTACTTC.

CDR3 loop: CASSLELRLAGYTF. CDR3 nucleotides: TGTGCCAGCAGCCTGGAACTCCGACTCGCCGGCTACACCTTC. This chain links TRBV7-9 with TRBJ1-2; D unclear. The CDR3 is 14 residues long. V lost 5 bases and J 8 bases, leaving 18 bases between the germline ends. The germline gives CDR1 SEHNR, CDR2 FQNEAQ (reference sequence).